The TCR beta chain described here comes from a study of shared clonotypes between healthy human individuals. The CDR3 consists of 17 residues. V lost 3 bases to trimming and J lost 5 bases; unmatched junction nucleotides: 11. The V gene's germline CDR1 is SGHTS and CDR2 YDEGEE. In the case of this clone: The antigen remains undetermined.

Sequencing was performed with immunoSEQ multiplex PCR; in TCRdb, only in-frame clones are kept and a portion is missing. The table lists around 990,000 clones, about 80% of them singletons, with 0.89% in the top ten. Study conclusions and caveats: Incompleteness in sorted-subset sequencing, despite large depth, was shown by rarefaction.

Sequencing was performed on memory CD4+ T cells from PBMCs. Subset defined: CD45RA-negative fraction. The TCR originated in a man between 18 and 35 years old in good health. Some clones in this sample may be carry-over from other donors' samples. This chain connects TRBV5-8 to TRBJ2-5, with TRBD1 matching over 12 bases. CDR3 DNA sequence: TGTGCCAGCAGCTCCCACTCGGGGACAGGGGGCAGGGAGACCCAGTACTTC. Amino acids: CASSSHSGTGGRETQYF.